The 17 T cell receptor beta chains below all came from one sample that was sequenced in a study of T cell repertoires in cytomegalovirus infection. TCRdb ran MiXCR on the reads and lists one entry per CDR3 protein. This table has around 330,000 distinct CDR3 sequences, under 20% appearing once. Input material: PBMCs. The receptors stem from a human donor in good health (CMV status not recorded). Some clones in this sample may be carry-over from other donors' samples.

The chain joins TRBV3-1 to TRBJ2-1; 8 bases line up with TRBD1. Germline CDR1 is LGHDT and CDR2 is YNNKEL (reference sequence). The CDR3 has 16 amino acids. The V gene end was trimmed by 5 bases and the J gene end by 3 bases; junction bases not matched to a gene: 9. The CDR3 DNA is TGTGCCAGCAGCAACCCAGGACAGGGAGTCTACAATGAGCAGTTCTTC. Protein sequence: CASSNPGQGVYNEQFF.

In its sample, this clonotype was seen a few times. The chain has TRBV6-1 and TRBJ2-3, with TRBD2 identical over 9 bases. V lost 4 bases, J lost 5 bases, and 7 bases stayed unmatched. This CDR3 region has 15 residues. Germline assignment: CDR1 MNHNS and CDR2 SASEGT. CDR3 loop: CASSGSGGPGDTQYF. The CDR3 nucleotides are TGTGCCAGCAGTGGCAGCGGGGGGCCGGGAGATACGCAGTATTTT.

For the CDR3, the DNA is TGTGCCAGCCGTCTAAGCAGGGGGCCCATTCAAGAGACCCAGTACTTC. Amino acids: CASRLSRGPIQETQYF. This chain uses TRBV6-6 with TRBJ2-5, with 8 bases identical to TRBD1. CDR3 length equals 16 residues. CDR1 and CDR2 from the germline V gene are MNHNY and SVGAGI (reference sequence). V dropped 8 bases and J dropped 2; count of bases not matched to a gene: 13.

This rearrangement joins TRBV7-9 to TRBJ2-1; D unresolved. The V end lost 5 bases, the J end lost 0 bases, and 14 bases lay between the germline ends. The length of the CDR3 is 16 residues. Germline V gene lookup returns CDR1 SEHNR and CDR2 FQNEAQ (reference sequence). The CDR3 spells CASSPREGSSYNEQFF. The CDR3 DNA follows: TGTGCCAGCAGCCCTAGGGAAGGCAGCTCCTACAATGAGCAGTTCTTC.

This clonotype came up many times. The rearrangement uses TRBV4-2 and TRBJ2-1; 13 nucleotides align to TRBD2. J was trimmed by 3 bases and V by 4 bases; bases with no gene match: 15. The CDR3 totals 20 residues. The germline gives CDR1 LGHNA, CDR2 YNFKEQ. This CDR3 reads CASSLLRPRTSGGFYNEQFF. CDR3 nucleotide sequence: TGTGCCAGCAGCCTACTCCGCCCGAGGACTAGCGGGGGATTCTACAATGAGCAGTTCTTC.

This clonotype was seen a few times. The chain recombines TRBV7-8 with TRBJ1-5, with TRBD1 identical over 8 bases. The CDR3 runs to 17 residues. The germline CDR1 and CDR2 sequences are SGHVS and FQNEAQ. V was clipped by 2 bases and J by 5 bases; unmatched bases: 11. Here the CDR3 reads CASSLLPQDRVDQPQHF. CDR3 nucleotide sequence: TGTGCCAGCAGCTTATTACCCCAGGACAGGGTTGATCAGCCCCAGCATTTT.

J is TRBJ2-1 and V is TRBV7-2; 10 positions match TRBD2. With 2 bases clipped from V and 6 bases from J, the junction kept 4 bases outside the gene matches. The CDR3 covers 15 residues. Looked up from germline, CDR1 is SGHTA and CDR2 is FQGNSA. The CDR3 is CASSLPWTSGNEQFF. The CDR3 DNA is TGTGCCAGCAGCTTACCATGGACTAGCGGCAATGAGCAGTTCTTC. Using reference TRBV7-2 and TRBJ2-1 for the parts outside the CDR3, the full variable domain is GAGVSQSPSNKVTEKGKDVELRCDPISGHTALYWYRQSLGQGLEFLIYFQGNSAPDKSGLPSDRFSAERTGGSVSTLTIQRTQQEDSAVYLCASSLPWTSGNEQFFGPGTRLTVL.

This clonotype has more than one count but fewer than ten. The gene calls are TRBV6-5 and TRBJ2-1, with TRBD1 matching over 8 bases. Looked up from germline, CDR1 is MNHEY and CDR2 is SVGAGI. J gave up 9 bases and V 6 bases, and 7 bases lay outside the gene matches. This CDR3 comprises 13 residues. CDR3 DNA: TGTGCCAGCAGAGCACGACAGGGGAGTGAGCAGTTCTTC. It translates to CASRARQGSEQFF.

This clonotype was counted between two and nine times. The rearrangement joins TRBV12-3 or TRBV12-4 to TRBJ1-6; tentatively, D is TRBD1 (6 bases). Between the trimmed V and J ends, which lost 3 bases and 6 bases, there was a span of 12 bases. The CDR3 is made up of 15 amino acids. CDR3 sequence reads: CASSLQGIGNSPLHF. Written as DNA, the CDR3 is TGTGCCAGCAGTTTGCAGGGGATCGGTAATTCACCCCTCCACTTT.

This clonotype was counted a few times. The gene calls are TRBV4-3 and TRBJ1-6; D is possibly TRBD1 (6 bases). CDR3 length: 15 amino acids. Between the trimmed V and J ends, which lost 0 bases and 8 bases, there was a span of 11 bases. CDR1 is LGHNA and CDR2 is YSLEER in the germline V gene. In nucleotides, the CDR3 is TGCGCCAGCAGCCAAGAAAGACAGGATGATTCACCCCTCCACTTT. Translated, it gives CASSQERQDDSPLHF.

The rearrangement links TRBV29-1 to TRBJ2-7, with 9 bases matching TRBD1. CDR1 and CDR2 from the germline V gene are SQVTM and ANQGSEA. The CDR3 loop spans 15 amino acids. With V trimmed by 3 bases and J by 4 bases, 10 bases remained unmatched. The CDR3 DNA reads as TGCAGCGTTGATGGCTGGACAGGGGTAACATACGAGCAGTACTTC. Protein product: CSVDGWTGVTYEQYF.

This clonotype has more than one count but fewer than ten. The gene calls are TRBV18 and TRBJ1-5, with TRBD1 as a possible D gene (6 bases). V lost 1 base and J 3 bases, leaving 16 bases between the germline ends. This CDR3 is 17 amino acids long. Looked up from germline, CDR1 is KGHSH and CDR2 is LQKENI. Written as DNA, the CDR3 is TGTGCCAGCTCACCACAGGGTCCGGGGGCTGACAATCAGCCCCAGCATTTT. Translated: CASSPQGPGADNQPQHF.

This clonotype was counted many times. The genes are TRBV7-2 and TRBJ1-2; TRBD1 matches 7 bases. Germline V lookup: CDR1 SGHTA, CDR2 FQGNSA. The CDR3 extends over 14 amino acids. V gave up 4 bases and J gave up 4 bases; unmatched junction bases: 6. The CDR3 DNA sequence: TGTGCCAGCAGCTATACAGGGGACGGCTATGGCTACACCTTC. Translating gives CASSYTGDGYGYTF.

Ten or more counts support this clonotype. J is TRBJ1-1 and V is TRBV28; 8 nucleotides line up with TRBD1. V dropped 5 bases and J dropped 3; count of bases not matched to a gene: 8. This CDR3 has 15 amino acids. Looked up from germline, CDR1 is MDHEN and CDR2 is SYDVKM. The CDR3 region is CASSGSGTGDTEAFF. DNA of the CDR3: TGTGCCAGCAGTGGGTCCGGGACAGGCGACACTGAAGCTTTCTTT.

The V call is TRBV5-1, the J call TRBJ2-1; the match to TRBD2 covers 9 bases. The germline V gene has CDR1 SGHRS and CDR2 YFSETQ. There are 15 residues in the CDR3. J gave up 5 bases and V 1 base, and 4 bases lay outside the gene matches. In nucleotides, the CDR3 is TGCGCCAGCAGCTTGCTAGCGGGGCTCGACAATGAGCAGTTCTTC. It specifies CASSLLAGLDNEQFF.

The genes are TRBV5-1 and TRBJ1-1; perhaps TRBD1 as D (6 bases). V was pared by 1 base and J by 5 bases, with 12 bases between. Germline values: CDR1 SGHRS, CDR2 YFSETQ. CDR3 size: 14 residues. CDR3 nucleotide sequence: TGCGCCAGCAGCTTGCTCGGGGGCGAAACTGAAGCTTTCTTT. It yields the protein CASSLLGGETEAFF.

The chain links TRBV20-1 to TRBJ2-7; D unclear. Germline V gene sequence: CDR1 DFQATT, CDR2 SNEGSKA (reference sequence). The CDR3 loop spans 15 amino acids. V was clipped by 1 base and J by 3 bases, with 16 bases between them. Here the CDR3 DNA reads TGCAGTGCTAGAGGCCCAAGACACCGTCTCTACGAGCAGTACTTC. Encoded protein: CSARGPRHRLYEQYF.